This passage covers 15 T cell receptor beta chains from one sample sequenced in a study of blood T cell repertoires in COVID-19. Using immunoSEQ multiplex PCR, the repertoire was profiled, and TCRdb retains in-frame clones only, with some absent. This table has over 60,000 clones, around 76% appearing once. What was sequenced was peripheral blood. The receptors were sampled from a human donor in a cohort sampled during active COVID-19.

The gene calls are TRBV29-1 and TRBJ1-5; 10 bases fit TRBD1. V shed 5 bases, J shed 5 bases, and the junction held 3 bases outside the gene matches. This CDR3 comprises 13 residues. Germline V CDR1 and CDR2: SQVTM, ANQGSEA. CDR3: CSVRQGADQPQHF. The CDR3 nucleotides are TGCAGCGTTCGACAGGGGGCCGATCAGCCCCAGCATTTT. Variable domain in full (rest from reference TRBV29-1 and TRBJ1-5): SAVISQKPSRDICQRGTSLTIQCQVDSQVTMMFWYRQQPGQSLTLIATANQGSEATYESGFVIDKFPISRPNLTFSTLTVSNMSPEDSSIYLCSVRQGADQPQHFGDGTRLSIL.

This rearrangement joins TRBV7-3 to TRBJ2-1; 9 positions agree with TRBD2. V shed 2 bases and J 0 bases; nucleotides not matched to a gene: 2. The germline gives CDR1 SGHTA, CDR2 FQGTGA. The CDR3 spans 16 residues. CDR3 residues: CASSLSSGNSYNEQFF. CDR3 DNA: TGTGCCAGCAGCTTATCTAGCGGGAACTCCTACAATGAGCAGTTCTTC.

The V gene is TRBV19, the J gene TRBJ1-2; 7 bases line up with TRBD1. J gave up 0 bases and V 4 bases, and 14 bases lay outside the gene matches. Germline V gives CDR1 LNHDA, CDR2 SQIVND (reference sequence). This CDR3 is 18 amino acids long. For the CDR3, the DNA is TGTGCCAGTAGTAGGGATTTTCCCGGGACAGCTGCTAACTATGGCTACACCTTC. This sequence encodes CASSRDFPGTAANYGYTF. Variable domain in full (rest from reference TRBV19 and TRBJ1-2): DGGITQSPKYLFRKEGQNVTLSCEQNLNHDAMYWYRQDPGQGLRLIYYSQIVNDFQKGDIAEGYSVSREKKESFPLTVTSAQKNPTAFYLCASSRDFPGTAANYGYTFGSGTRLTVV.

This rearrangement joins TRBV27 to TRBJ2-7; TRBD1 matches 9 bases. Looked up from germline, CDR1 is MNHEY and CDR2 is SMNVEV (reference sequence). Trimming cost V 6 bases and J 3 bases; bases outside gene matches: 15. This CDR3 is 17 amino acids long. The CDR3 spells CASRARTGAPNNYEQYF. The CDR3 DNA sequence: TGTGCCAGCAGGGCAAGGACAGGGGCCCCGAACAACTACGAGCAGTACTTC.

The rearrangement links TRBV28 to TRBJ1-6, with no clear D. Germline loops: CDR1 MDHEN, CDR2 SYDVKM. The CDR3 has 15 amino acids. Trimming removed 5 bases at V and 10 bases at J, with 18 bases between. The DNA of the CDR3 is TGTGCCAGCAGTCTTAGAGATCTGGGCTACTCACCCCTCCACTTT. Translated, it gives CASSLRDLGYSPLHF.

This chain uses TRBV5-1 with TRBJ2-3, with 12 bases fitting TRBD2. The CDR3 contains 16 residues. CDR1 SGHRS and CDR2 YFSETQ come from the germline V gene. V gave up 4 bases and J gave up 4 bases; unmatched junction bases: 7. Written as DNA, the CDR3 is TGCGCCAGCAGCAAGCTAGCGGGGGGGCTCCCAGATACGCAGTATTTT. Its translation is CASSKLAGGLPDTQYF.

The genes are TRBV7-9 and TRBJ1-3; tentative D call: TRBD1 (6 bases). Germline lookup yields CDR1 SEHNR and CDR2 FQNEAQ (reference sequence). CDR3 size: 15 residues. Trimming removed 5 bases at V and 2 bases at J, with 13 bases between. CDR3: CASSRTTGAGNTIYF. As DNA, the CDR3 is TGTGCCAGCAGCAGGACGACAGGAGCTGGAAACACCATATATTTT.

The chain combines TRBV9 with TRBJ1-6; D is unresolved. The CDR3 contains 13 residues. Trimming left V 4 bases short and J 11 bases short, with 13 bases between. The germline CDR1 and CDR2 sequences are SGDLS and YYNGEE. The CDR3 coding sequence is TGTGCCAGCAGCAGCTCACGCGGGACACCCCTCCACTTT. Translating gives CASSSSRGTPLHF.

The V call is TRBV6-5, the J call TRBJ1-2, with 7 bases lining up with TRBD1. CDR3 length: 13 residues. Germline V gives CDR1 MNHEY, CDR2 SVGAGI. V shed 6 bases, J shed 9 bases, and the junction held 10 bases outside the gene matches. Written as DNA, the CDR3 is TGTGCCAGCAGAACAACAGGGGATGGTCGCTACACCTTC. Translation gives CASRTTGDGRYTF.

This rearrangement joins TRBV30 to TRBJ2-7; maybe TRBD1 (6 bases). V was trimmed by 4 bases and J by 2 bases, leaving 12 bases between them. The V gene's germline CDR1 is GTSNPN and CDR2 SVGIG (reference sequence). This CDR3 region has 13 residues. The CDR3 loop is CAWNIQGAYEQYF. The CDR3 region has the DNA TGTGCCTGGAATATACAGGGTGCCTACGAGCAGTACTTC.

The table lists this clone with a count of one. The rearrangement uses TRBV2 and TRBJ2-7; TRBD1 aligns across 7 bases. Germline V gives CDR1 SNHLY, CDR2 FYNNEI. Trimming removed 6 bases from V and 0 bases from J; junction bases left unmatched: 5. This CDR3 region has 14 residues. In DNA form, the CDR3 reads TGTGCCAGCAGAACAGGGGTAAGCTCCTACGAGCAGTACTTC. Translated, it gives CASRTGVSSYEQYF.

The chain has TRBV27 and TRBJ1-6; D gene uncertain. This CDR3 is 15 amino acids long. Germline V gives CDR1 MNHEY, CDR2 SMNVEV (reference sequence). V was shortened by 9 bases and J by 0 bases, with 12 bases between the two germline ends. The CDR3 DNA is TGTGCCAGTCTACGAGGCGACTCCTATAATTCACCCCTCCACTTT. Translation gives CASLRGDSYNSPLHF.

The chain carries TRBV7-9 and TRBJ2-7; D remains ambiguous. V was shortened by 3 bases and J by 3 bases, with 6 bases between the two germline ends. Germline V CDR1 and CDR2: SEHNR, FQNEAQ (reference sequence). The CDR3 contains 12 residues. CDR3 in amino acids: CASSLSRYEQYF. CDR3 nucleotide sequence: TGTGCCAGCAGCTTGAGCCGCTACGAGCAGTACTTC.

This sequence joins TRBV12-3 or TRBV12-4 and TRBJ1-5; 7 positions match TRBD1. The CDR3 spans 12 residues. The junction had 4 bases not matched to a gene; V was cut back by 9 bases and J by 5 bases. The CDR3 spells CASGDRDQPQHF. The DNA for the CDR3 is TGTGCCAGTGGGGACAGAGATCAGCCCCAGCATTTT.

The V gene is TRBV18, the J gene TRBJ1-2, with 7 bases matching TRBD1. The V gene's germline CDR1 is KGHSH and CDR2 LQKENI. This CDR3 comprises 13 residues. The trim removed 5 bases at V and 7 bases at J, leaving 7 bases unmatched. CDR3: CASSTTGAAGYTF. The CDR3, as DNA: TGTGCCAGCTCAACAACAGGGGCTGCTGGCTACACCTTC.